This T cell receptor (beta chain) was retrieved from a study of T-cell memory formation after mild COVID-19. Study details: The TCR clusters were mostly specific to one donor. Study outcomes and limitations: A balance of CD4 and CD8 characterized clones contracting day 15 to 85, whereas later expanders leaned CD4+.

This clonotype was seen more than once but under ten times. Its cognate antigen is unknown. CDR1 and CDR2 from the germline V gene are SQVTM and ANQGSEA. V was pared by 1 base and J by 10 bases, with 14 bases between. This CDR3 is 13 amino acids long. Libraries for TCRalpha and TCRbeta carried sample barcodes and unique molecular identifiers via 5'RACE. Via MiXCR, TCRdb re-called the 5' RACE reads, giving one row per CDR3 protein. The sample carries 310,000 or so distinct CDR3 sequences, approximately 16% recorded once. The chain joins TRBV29-1 to TRBJ2-1; D gene unclear. Sequencing was done on a sample of PBMCs or a T cell subset sorted from them (not recorded which). The TCR comes from a young man who had mild COVID-19 (a few samples of this study predate the infection). Cell type and time point are not known. The chain's CDR3 is CSVEGTTRREQFF. The CDR3 bases are TGCAGCGTTGAAGGGACCACGAGGCGGGAGCAGTTCTTC.